The 4 T cell receptor beta chains below were found in one sample sequenced in a study of CD8 T cells in ankylosing spondylitis. Study-wide points: Among TCR beta sequences, a motif of eight or nine highly homologous variants appeared characteristic of ankylosing spondylitis blood.

MiXCR was run by TCRdb on the 5' RACE reads, yielding one entry per CDR3 protein. The sample lists hundreds of thousands of distinct CDR3 sequences, about 10% occurring once. For these receptors, no antigen is known. The specimen was blood, either unsorted or a sorted T cell fraction (not recorded which). These receptors came from a male donor with ankylosing spondylitis.

This rearrangement joins TRBV9 to TRBJ2-1, with TRBD2 matching 7 bases. Germline V gives CDR1 SGDLS, CDR2 YYNGEE. With 0 bases clipped from V and 3 bases from J, the junction kept 6 bases outside the gene matches. The CDR3 runs 16 residues. This CDR3 is CASSVVSSGFYNEQFF. In DNA form, the CDR3 reads TGTGCCAGCAGCGTAGTTTCTAGCGGATTCTACAATGAGCAGTTCTTC.

This clonotype was found a few times. V usage is TRBV29-1 and J usage is TRBJ1-1; D ambiguous. The V gene lost 5 bases and the J gene lost 0 bases, with 10 bases spanning the gap. The CDR3 is 13 amino acids. The V gene's germline CDR1 is SQVTM and CDR2 ANQGSEA. CDR3 in amino acids: CSVRQDVNTEAFF. The CDR3 nucleotides are TGCAGCGTTCGCCAGGATGTGAACACTGAAGCTTTCTTT.

The gene calls are TRBV20-1 and TRBJ2-3; unclear D gene. Germline CDR1 and CDR2: DFQATT and SNEGSKA (reference sequence). Trimming cost V 0 bases and J 4 bases, with 14 bases left between them. CDR3 length equals 15 residues. The chain's CDR3 is CSARDPLVRADTQYF. The CDR3 DNA follows: TGCAGTGCTAGAGATCCGCTGGTTAGAGCAGATACGCAGTATTTT.

The chain couples TRBV5-1 to TRBJ1-1; 7 nucleotides align to TRBD1. This CDR3 comprises 14 residues. Looked up from germline, CDR1 is SGHRS and CDR2 is YFSETQ. Germline trimming cut 4 bases from V and 5 bases from J; bases unmatched to any gene: 8. The CDR3 nucleotides are TGCGCCAGCAGCCTAGATACAGGGGAAACTGAAGCTTTCTTT. Translation: CASSLDTGETEAFF. Full variable domain (missing parts from reference TRBV5-1 and TRBJ1-1): KAGVTQTPRYLIKTRGQQVTLSCSPISGHRSVSWYQQTPGQGLQFLFEYFSETQRNKGNFPGRFSGRQFSNSRSEMNVSTLELGDSALYLCASSLDTGETEAFFGQGTRLTVV.